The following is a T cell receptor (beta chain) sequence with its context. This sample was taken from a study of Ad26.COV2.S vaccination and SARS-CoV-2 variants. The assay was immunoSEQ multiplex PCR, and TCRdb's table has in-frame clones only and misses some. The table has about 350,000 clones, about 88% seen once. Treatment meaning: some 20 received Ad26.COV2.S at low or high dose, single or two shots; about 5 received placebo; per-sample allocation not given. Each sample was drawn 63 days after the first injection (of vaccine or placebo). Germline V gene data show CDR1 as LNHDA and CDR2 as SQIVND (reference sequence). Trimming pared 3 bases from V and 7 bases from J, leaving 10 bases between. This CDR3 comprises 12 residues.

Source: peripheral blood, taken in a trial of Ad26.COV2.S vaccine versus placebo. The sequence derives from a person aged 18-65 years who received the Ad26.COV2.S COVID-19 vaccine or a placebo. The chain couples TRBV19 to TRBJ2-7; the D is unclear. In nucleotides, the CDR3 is TGTGCCAGTAGTATCTACGGGTCGGAGCAGTACTTC. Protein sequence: CASSIYGSEQYF. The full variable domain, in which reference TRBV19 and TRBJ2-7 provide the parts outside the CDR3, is DGGITQSPKYLFRKEGQNVTLSCEQNLNHDAMYWYRQDPGQGLRLIYYSQIVNDFQKGDIAEGYSVSREKKESFPLTVTSAQKNPTAFYLCASSIYGSEQYFGPGTRLTVT.